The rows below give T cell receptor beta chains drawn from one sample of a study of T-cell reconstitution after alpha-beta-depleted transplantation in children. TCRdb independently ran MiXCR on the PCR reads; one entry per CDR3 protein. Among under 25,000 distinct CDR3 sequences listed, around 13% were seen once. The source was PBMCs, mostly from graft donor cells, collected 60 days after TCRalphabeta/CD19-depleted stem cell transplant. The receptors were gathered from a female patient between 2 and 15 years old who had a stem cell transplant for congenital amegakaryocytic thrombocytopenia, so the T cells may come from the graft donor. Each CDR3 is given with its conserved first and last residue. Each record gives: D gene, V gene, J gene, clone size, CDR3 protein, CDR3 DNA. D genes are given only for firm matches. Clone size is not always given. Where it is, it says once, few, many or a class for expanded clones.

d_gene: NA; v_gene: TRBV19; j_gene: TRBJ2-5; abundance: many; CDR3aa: CASSIAGVGETQYF; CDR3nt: TGTGCCAGTAGTATAGCTGGTGTTGGGGAGACCCAGTACTTC
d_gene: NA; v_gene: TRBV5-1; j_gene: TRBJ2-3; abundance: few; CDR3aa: CASSLGSPLGETQYF; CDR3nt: TGCGCCAGCAGCTTGGGGTCACCCTTGGGGGAGACGCAGTATTTT
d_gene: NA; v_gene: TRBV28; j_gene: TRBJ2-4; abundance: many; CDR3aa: CASSKLKSWACGKNIQYF; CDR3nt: TGTGCCAGCAGCAAACTAAAATCCTGGGCGTGCGGCAAAAACATTCAGTACTTC
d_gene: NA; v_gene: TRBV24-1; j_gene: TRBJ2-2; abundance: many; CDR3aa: CATGAFGELFF; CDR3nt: TGTGCCACCGGGGCGTTCGGGGAGCTGTTTTTT
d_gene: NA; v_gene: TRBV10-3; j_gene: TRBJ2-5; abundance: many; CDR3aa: CAISEAGPLGETQYF; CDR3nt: TGTGCCATCAGTGAAGCGGGCCCTTTGGGAGAGACCCAGTACTTC
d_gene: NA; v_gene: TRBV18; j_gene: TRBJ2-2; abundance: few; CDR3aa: CATTSEADPNTGELFF; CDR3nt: TGTGCCACCACCTCGGAGGCTGACCCGAACACCGGGGAGCTGTTTTTT
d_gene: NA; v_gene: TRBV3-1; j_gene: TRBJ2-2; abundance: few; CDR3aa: CASSHFPGLLNTGELFF; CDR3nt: TGTGCCAGCAGCCATTTCCCGGGACTCCTGAACACCGGGGAGCTGTTTTTT
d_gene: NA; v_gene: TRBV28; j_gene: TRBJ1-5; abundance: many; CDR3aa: CASSLKQLPQPQHF; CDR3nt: TGTGCCAGCAGTTTAAAACAGTTACCTCAGCCCCAGCATTTT
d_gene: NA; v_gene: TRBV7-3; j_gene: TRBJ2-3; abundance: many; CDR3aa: CASSLPGVSTDTQYF; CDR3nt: TGTGCCAGCAGCTTACCCGGCGTTAGCACAGATACGCAGTATTTT
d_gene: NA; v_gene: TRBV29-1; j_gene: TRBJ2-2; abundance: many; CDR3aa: CSVGTRSNTGELFF; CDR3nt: TGCAGCGTTGGCACGAGGTCAAACACCGGGGAGCTGTTTTTT
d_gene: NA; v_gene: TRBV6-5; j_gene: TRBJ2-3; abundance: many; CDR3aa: CASTWTTGADTQYF; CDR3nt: TGTGCCAGCACTTGGACGACTGGAGCAGATACGCAGTATTTT
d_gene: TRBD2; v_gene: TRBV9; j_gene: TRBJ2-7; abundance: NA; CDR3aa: CASSAGTSGSYEQYF; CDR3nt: TGTGCCAGCAGCGCCGGGACTAGCGGGTCCTACGAGCAGTACTTC
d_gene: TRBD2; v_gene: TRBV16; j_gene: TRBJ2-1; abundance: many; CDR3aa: CASSQGELAGGSEQFF; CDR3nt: TGTGCCAGCAGCCAAGGGGAACTAGCGGGAGGCAGTGAGCAGTTCTTC
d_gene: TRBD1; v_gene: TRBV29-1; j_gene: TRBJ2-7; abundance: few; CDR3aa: CSVETGEAVQYF; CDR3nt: TGCAGCGTTGAGACAGGGGAAGCAGTTCAGTACTTC
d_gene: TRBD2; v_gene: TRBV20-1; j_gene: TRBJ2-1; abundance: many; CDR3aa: CSAISGSITYEQFF; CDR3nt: TGCAGTGCTATAAGCGGGAGCATAACTTATGAGCAGTTCTTC
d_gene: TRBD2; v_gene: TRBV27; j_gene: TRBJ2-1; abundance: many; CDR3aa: CASSPSRLAGSYNEQFF; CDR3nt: TGTGCCAGCAGTCCCTCCCGACTAGCGGGCTCCTACAATGAGCAGTTCTTC
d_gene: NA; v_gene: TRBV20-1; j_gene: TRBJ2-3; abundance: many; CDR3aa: CSASDSGSSTDTQYF; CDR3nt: TGCAGTGCTAGTGACTCCGGAAGTAGCACAGATACGCAGTATTTT
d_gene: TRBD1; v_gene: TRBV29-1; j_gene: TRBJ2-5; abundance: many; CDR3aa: CSVEDPRDRGPTATQYF; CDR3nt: TGCAGCGTTGAAGATCCTCGGGACAGGGGTCCAACCGCGACCCAGTACTTC
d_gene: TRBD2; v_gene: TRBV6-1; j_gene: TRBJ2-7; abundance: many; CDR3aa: CASSPGSPSGISYEQYF; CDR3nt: TGTGCCAGCAGTCCGGGGTCGCCTAGCGGGATCTCCTACGAGCAGTACTTC
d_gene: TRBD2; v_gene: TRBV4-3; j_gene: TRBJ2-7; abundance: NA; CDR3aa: CASSRMTSGVYEQYF; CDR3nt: TGCGCCAGCAGCCGGATGACTAGCGGGGTTTACGAGCAGTACTTC
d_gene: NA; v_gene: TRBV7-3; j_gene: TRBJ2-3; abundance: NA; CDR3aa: CASSLTNSIDTQYF; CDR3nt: TGTGCCAGCAGCTTAACAAACTCTATAGATACGCAGTATTTT
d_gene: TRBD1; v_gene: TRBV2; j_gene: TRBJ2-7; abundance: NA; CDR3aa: CASRDDPTGASSYEQYF; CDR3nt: TGTGCCAGCAGGGACGACCCGACAGGGGCGAGCTCCTACGAGCAGTACTTC